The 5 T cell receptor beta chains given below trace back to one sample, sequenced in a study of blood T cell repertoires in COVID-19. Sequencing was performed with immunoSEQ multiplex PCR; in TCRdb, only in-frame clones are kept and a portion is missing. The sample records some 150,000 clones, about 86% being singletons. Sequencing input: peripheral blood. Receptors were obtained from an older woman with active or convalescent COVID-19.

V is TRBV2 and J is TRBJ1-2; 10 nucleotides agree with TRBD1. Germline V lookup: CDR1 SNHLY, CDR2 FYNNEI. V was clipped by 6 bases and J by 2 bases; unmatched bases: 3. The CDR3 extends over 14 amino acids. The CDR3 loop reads CASRGDRGNYGYTF. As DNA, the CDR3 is TGTGCCAGCAGGGGGGACAGGGGAAACTATGGCTACACCTTC.

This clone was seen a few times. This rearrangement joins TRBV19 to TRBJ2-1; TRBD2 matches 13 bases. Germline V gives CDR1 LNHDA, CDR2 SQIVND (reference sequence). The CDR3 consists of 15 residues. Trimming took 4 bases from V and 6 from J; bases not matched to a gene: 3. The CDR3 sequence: CASSRGLAGSNEQFF. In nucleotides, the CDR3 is TGTGCCAGTAGTAGGGGACTAGCGGGGTCCAATGAGCAGTTCTTC.

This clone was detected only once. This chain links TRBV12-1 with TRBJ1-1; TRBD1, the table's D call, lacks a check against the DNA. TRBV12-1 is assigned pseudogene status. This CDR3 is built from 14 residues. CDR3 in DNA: TGTGCCAGCAGCCCGACAGCCGTGAACACTGAAGCTTTCTTT. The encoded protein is CASSPTAVNTEAFF.

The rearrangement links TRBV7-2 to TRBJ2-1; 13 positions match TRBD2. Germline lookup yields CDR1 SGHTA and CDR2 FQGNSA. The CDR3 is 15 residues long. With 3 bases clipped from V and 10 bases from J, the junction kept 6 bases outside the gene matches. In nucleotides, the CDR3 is TGTGCCAGCAGCTTGGTACTAGCGGGAGGGGGGGAGCAGTTCTTC. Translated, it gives CASSLVLAGGGEQFF.

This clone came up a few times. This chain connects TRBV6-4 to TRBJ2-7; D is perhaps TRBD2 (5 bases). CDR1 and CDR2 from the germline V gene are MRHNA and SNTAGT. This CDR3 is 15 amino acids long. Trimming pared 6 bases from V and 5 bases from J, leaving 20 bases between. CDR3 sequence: CASSGGVPQGHEQYF. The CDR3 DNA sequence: TGTGCCAGCAGCGGAGGTGTGCCCCAAGGCCACGAGCAGTACTTC.